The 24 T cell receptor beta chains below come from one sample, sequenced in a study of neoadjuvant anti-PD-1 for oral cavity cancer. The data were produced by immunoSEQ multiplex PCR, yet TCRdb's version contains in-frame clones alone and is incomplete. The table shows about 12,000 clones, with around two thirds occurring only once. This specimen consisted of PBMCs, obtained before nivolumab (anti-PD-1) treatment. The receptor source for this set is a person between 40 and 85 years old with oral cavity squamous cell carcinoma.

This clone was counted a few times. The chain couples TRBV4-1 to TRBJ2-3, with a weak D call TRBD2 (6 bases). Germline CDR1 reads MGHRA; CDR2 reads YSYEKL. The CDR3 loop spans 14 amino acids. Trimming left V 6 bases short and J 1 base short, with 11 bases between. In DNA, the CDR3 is TGCGCCAGCAGTCTGTCGGGGGGCACAGATACGCAGTATTTT. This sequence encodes CASSLSGGTDTQYF.

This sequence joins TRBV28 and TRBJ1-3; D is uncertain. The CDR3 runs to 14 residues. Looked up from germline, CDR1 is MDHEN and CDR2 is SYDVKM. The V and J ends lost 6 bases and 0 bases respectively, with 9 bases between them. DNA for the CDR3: TGTGCCAGCAGCCGCATTGGCTCTGGAAACACCATATATTTT. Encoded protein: CASSRIGSGNTIYF.

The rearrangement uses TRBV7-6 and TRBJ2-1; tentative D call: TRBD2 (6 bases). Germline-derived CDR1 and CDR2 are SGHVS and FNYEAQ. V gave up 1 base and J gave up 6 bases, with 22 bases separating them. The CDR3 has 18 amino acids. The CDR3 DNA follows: TGTGCCAGCAGCTTAGTACTTGGGGGGAAAGATACTGGCAATGAGCAGTTCTTC. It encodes CASSLVLGGKDTGNEQFF.

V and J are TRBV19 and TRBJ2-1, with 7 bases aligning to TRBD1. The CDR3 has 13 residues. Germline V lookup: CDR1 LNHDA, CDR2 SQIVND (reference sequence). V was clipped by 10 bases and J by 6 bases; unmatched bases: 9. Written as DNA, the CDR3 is TGTGCCACATCATCAACAGGGGCCAATGAGCAGTTCTTC. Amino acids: CATSSTGANEQFF.

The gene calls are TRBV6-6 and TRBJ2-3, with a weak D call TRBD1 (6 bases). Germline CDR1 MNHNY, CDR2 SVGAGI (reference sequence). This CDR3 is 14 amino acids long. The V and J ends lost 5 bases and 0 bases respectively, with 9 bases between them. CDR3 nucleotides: TGTGCCAGCAGTCCCAGGGGAAGCACAGATACGCAGTATTTT. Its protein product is CASSPRGSTDTQYF.

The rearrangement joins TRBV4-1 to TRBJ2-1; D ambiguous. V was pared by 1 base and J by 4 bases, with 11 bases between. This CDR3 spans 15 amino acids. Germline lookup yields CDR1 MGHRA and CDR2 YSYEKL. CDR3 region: CASSQGTGPYNEQFF. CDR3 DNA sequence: TGCGCCAGCAGCCAAGGAACCGGCCCATACAATGAGCAGTTCTTC.

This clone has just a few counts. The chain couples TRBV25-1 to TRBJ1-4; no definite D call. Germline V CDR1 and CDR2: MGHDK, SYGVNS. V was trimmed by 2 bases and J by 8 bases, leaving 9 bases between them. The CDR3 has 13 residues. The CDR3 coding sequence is TGTGCCAGCAGTGAAGCTGGTGGGGAAAAACTGTTTTTT. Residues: CASSEAGGEKLFF.

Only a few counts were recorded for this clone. The chain's CDR3 is CASSETGELFF. CDR3 nucleotide sequence: TGCGCCAGCAGTGAAACCGGGGAGCTGTTTTTT. The chain has TRBV10-1 and TRBJ2-2; no reliable D call. Germline V gene lookup returns CDR1 WNHNN and CDR2 SYGVQD (reference sequence). With 3 bases removed from V and 5 bases from J, the gap between germline ends came to 1 base. This CDR3 region has 11 residues.

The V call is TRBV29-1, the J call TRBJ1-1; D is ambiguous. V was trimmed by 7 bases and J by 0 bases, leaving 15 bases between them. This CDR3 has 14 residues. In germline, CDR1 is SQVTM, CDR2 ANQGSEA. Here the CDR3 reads CSGGPGELNTEAFF. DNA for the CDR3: TGCAGCGGCGGGCCGGGCGAGTTGAACACTGAAGCTTTCTTT. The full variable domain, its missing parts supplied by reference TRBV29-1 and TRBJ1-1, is SAVISQKPSRDICQRGTSLTIQCQVDSQVTMMFWYRQQPGQSLTLIATANQGSEATYESGFVIDKFPISRPNLTFSTLTVSNMSPEDSSIYLCSGGPGELNTEAFFGQGTRLTVV.

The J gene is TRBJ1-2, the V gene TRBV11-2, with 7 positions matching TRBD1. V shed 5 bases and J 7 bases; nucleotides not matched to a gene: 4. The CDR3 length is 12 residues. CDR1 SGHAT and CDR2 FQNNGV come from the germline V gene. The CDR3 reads CASSARGGGYTF. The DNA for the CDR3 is TGTGCCAGCAGCGCCAGGGGGGGTGGCTACACCTTC. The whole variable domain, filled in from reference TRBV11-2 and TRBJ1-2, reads EAGVAQSPRYKIIEKRQSVAFWCNPISGHATLYWYQQILGQGPKLLIQFQNNGVVDDSQLPKDRFSAERLKGVDSTLKIQPAKLEDSAVYLCASSARGGGYTFGSGTRLTVV.

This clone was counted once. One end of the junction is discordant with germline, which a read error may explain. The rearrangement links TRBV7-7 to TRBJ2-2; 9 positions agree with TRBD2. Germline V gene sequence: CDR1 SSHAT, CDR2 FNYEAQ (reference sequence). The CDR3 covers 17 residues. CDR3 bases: TGTGCTAGCAGCTTAGGCGGTCTAGCGGGAAGAGGGGAGGAGCTGTTTTTT. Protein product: CASSLGGLAGRGEELFF.

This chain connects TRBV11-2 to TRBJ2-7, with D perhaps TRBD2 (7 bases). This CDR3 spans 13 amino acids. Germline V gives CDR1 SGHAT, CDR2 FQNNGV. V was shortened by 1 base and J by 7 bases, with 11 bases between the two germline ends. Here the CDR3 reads CASSLAGGREQYF. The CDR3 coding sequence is TGTGCCAGCAGCTTAGCGGGGGGCAGGGAGCAGTACTTC.

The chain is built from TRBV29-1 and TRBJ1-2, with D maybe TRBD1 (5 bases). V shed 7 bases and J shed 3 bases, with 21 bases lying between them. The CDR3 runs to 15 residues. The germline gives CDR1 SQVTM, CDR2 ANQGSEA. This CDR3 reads CSAQTSRGRDYGYTF. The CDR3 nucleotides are TGCAGCGCCCAAACCTCAAGGGGCAGGGACTATGGCTACACCTTC.

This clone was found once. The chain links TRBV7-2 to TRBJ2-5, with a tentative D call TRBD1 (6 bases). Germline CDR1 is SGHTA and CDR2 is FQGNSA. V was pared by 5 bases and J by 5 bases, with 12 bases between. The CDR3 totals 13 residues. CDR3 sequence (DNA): TGTGCCAGCAGCCGGGACCAGGGGGAGACCCAGTACTTC. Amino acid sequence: CASSRDQGETQYF.

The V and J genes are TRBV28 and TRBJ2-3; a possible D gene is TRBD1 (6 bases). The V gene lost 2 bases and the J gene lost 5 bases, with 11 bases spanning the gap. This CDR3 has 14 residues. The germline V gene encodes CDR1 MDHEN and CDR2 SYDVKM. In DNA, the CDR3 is TGTGCCAGCAGTTTAGAAAGGGGGAAAGATACGCAGTATTTT. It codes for CASSLERGKDTQYF.

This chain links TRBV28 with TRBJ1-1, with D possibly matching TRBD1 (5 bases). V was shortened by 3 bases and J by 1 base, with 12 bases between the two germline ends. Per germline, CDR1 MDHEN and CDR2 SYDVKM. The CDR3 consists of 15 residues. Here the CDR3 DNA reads TGTGCCAGCAGTTTGGGGACGGTGACGAACACTGAAGCTTTCTTT. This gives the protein CASSLGTVTNTEAFF.

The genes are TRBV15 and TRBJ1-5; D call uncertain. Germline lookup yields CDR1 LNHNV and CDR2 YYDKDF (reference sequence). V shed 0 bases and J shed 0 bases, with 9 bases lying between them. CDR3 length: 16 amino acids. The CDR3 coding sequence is TGTGCCACCAGCAGAGACAAGGGTAATAGCAATCAGCCCCAGCATTTT. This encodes CATSRDKGNSNQPQHF. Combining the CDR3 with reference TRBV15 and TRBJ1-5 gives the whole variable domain DAMVIQNPRYQVTQFGKPVTLSCSQTLNHNVMYWYQQKSSQAPKLLFHYYDKDFNNEADTPDNFQSRRPNTSFCFLDIRSPGLGDTAMYLCATSRDKGNSNQPQHFGDGTRLSIL.

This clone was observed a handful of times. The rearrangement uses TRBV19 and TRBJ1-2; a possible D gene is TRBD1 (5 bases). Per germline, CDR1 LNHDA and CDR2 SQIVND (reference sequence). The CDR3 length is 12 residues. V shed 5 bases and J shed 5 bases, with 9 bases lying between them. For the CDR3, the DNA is TGTGCCAGTAGTGCCGAGGGGTATGGCTACACCTTC. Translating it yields CASSAEGYGYTF.

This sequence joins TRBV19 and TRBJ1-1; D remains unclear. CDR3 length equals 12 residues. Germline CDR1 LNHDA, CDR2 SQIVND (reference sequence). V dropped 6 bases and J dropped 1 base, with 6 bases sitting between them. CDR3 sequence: CASRVENTEAFF. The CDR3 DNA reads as TGTGCCAGTAGGGTGGAGAACACTGAAGCTTTCTTT.

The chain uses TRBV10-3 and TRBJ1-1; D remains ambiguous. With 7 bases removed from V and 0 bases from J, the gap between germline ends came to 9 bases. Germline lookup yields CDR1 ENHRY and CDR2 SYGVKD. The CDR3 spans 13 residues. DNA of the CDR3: TGTGCCATCACGGCACAGCTGAACACTGAAGCTTTCTTT. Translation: CAITAQLNTEAFF.

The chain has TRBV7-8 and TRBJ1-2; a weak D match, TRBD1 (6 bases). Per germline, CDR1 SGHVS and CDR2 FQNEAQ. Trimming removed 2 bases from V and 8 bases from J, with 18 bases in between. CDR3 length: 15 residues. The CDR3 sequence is CASSLLQGPSRGYTF. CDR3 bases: TGTGCCAGCAGCTTACTACAGGGTCCGTCGAGGGGCTACACCTTC.

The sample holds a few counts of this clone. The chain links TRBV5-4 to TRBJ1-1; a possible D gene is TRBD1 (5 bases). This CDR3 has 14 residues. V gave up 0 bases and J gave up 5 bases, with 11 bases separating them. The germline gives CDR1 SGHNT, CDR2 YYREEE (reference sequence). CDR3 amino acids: CASSLGPEGTEAFF. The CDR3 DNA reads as TGTGCCAGCAGCTTGGGCCCGGAGGGGACTGAAGCTTTCTTT.

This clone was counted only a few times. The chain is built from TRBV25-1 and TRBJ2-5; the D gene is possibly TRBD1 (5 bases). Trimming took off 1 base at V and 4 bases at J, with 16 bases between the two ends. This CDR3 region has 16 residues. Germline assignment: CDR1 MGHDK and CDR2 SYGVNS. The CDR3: CASSESTRRVVETQYF. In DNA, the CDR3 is TGTGCCAGCAGTGAATCGACGCGCAGGGTCGTAGAGACCCAGTACTTC.

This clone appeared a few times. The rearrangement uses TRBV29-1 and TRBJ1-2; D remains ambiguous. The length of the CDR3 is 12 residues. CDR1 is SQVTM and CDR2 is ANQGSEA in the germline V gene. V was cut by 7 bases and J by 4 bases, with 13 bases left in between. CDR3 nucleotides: TGCAGCGCCGGCGGGAAAGGCTATGGCTACACCTTC. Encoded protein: CSAGGKGYGYTF. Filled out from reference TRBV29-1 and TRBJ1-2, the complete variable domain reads SAVISQKPSRDICQRGTSLTIQCQVDSQVTMMFWYRQQPGQSLTLIATANQGSEATYESGFVIDKFPISRPNLTFSTLTVSNMSPEDSSIYLCSAGGKGYGYTFGSGTRLTVV.